This TCR beta chain was observed in a study of early T cells in non-severe SARS-CoV-2 infection. Overall study findings and caveats: CD4 and private specificities were missed by VDJdb matching, which favored anti-spike CD8 responses.

As regards this clonotype: No antigen is known for it.

One entry per CDR3 protein results from TCRdb running MiXCR on the 5' RACE reads. Of roughly 100,000 distinct CDR3 sequences in the sample, around 13% were seen once. The J segment lost 4 bases and the V segment lost 0 bases, leaving 12 bases of the junction unmatched. Germline V gives CDR1 DFQATT, CDR2 SNEGSKA (reference sequence). The CDR3 runs 18 residues. This clonotype was sampled from an adult who was a healthcare worker with PCR-confirmed SARS-CoV-2 infection or an uninfected control (not recorded which). V gene TRBV20-1 combines with J gene TRBJ2-1, with 10 positions matching TRBD2. Sequenced input: whole blood. The CDR3 region has the DNA TGCAGTGCTAGAGATCTAAGGTCTAGCGGGGGCGAATACAATGAGCAGTTCTTC. Its translation: CSARDLRSSGGEYNEQFF.